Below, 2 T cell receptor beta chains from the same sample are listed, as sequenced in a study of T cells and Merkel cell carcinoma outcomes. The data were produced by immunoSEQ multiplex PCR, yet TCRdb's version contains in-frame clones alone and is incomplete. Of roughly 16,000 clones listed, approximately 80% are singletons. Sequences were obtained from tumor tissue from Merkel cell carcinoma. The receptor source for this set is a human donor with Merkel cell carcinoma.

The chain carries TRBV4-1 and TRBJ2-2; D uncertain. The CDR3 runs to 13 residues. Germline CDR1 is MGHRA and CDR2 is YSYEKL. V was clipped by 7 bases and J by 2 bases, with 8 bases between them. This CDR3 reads CASIGLNTGELFF. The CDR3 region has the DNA TGCGCCAGCATCGGCTTAAACACCGGGGAGCTGTTTTTT.

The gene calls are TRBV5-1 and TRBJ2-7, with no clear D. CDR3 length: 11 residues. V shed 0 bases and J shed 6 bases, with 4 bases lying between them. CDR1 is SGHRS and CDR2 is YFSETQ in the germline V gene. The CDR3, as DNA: TGCGCCAGCAGCTTGGATCTCGAGCAGTACTTC. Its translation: CASSLDLEQYF.